What follows is one T cell receptor beta chain and its context. Its antigen is as yet unknown. This sample is drawn from a study of PD-1 blockade in classical Hodgkin lymphoma. For the study at large: The patients were dosed with nivolumab 3 mg/kg, infused intravenously every 2 weeks.

This CDR3 is built from 14 residues. CDR1 is MNHEY and CDR2 is SMNVEV in the germline V gene (reference sequence). The repertoire was sequenced with immunoSEQ multiplex PCR; TCRdb's copy has only in-frame clones and lacks some. Among about 100,000 clones, roughly 90% were seen once, and the ten largest hold approximately 6.3%. Study-wide findings and caveats: Reports indicated that newly diagnosed patients had lower baseline TCR diversity than healthy donors did.

Each of the patients experienced relapse following autologous stem cell transplantation, and their brentuximab vedotin exposure differed. The specimen comprised peripheral blood mononuclear cells (PBMCs), sampled before the second cycle of nivolumab. This chain links TRBV27 with TRBJ2-5; D possibly corresponds to TRBD1 (6 bases). The better agreement between TRBJ2-7 and the DNA end casts doubt on the J call. The receptor was isolated from a human donor with classical Hodgkin lymphoma. CDR3 nucleotides: TGTGCCAGCAGTTTAGGACAGAGCTCCTACGAGCAGTACTTC. Translation gives CASSLGQSSYEQYF.